The T cell receptor beta chain under discussion was sequenced for a study of T cells in localized non-small cell lung cancer. Clones were read by immunoSEQ multiplex PCR, and TCRdb kept only the in-frame ones, dropping some. The sample carries approximately 2,800 clones, around a quarter recorded once. The CDR3 loop spans 15 amino acids. The germline CDR1 and CDR2 sequences are LNHNV and YYDKDF (reference sequence). Trimming at V came to 3 bases and at J to 2 bases, leaving 6 bases not matched to a gene. This clone is judged medium-sized (0.01 to 0.1%). The rearrangement joins TRBV15 to TRBJ1-1, with 7 positions matching TRBD1. The origin of this receptor is a male donor at least 60 years old with stage II lung adenocarcinoma. The sequencing used normal lung tissue next to the tumor, collected before any cancer treatment. The CDR3 reads CATSSIGQVNTEAFF. The CDR3 nucleotides read TGTGCCACCAGCAGCATCGGACAGGTCAACACTGAAGCTTTCTTT.